The 21 T cell receptor beta chains below were found in one sample sequenced in a study of T cells in Graves' hyperthyroidism and ophthalmopathy. Amplification of TCR beta CDR3 regions was performed using RNA transcripts as template. TCR CDR3 underwent first-round RT-PCR with the HTBI primer set. TCRdb re-called the multiplex PCR reads through MiXCR, storing one row per CDR3 protein. The sample has hundreds of thousands of distinct CDR3 sequences; about 25% are singletons. Sequenced sample: blood. The receptors were sampled from a man aged 40-49 years with Graves' hyperthyroidism that later progressed to Graves' ophthalmopathy.

This clonotype has at least ten counts. This chain uses TRBV7-9 with TRBJ2-2; 9 positions agree with TRBD1. The CDR3 is 15 amino acids. With V trimmed by 5 bases and J by 2 bases, 3 bases remained unmatched. CDR1 and CDR2 (germline): SEHNR, FQNEAQ (reference sequence). CDR3 DNA sequence: TGTGCCAGCAGCCAGGGACAGGGAAACACCGGGGAGCTGTTTTTT. This gives the protein CASSQGQGNTGELFF.

This clonotype was detected many times. V gene TRBV20-1 combines with J gene TRBJ1-5, with 7 bases that match TRBD1. Unmatched junction bases numbered 9, after V lost 4 bases and J lost 0 bases. This CDR3 region has 16 residues. CDR1 and CDR2 (germline): DFQATT, SNEGSKA (reference sequence). CDR3 in DNA: TGCAGTGCTAATACACAGGGGTCTAATAGCAATCAGCCCCAGCATTTT. The encoded protein is CSANTQGSNSNQPQHF.

This clonotype was observed at least ten times. The rearrangement links TRBV12-3 or TRBV12-4 to TRBJ1-5, with D possibly being TRBD1 (5 bases). The CDR3 is 14 amino acids. V was shortened by 6 bases and J by 7 bases, with 16 bases between the two germline ends. CDR3 coding DNA: TGTGCCAGCAGCCGTGGGGGGTGGGGGCAGCCCCAGCATTTT. Translation: CASSRGGWGQPQHF.

This clonotype came up many times. The chain carries TRBV27 and TRBJ2-2; perhaps TRBD1 as D (5 bases). The CDR3 has 15 residues. Germline loops: CDR1 MNHEY, CDR2 SMNVEV (reference sequence). The V end lost 5 bases, the J end lost 5 bases, and 15 bases lay between the germline ends. CDR3 DNA: TGTGCCAGCAGTGATCAGGGTTGGAAGACCGGGGAGCTGTTTTTT. This encodes CASSDQGWKTGELFF.

With respect to this clonotype: A junction end diverges from the germline sequence, so it may reflect a read error. The chain uses TRBV4-1 and TRBJ1-1; D perhaps matches TRBD1 (6 bases). Germline V gives CDR1 MGHRA, CDR2 YSYEKL. The CDR3 is made up of 14 amino acids. The CDR3 coding sequence is TGCGCCAGCGGCCCAGGGCAGGGGCATACTGAAGCTTACTTT. Translating it yields CASGPGQGHTEAYF.

In its sample, this clonotype was seen many times. The rearrangement links TRBV24-1 to TRBJ2-5; weak D call: TRBD1 (6 bases). Looked up from germline, CDR1 is KGHDR and CDR2 is SFDVKD. The V end was cut by 4 bases, the J end by 2 bases, with 22 bases between. The CDR3 is 18 amino acids. Here the CDR3 reads CATSDPFAPGTQQETQYF. For the CDR3, the DNA is TGTGCCACCAGTGACCCCTTTGCCCCCGGGACACAGCAAGAGACCCAGTACTTC.

This clonotype was picked up many times. This chain joins TRBV30 and TRBJ1-2; D perhaps matches TRBD1 (6 bases). Looked up from germline, CDR1 is GTSNPN and CDR2 is SVGIG (reference sequence). The CDR3 covers 13 residues. V lost 5 bases, J lost 7 bases, and 17 bases lay in between. The CDR3 nucleotides read TGTGCCTGGGTCCGGAGGGGGTTGGCTGGCTACACCTTC. Its translation is CAWVRRGLAGYTF.

At least ten counts were recorded for this clonotype. This rearrangement joins TRBV28 to TRBJ1-1, with no clear D. CDR3 length: 13 residues. The germline V and J ends were trimmed by 6 bases and 3 bases, with 11 bases remaining between them. Germline loops: CDR1 MDHEN, CDR2 SYDVKM. The CDR3 DNA sequence: TGTGCCAGCAGATGGGAGGTGGACACTGAAGCTTTCTTT. It encodes CASRWEVDTEAFF. Looking up the rest from reference TRBV28 and TRBJ1-1 gives the full variable domain: DVKVTQSSRYLVKRTGEKVFLECVQDMDHENMFWYRQDPGLGLRLIYFSYDVKMKEKGDIPEGYSVSREKKERFSLILESASTNQTSMYLCASRWEVDTEAFFGQGTRLTVV.

At least ten counts were recorded for this clonotype. The V call is TRBV4-1, the J call TRBJ2-3, with unresolved D. Germline V gene data show CDR1 as MGHRA and CDR2 as YSYEKL. The CDR3 length is 15 residues. The V and J ends lost 5 bases and 3 bases respectively, with 15 bases between them. This CDR3 reads CASSKTPFLTDTQYF. In DNA, the CDR3 is TGCGCCAGCAGCAAGACTCCTTTTCTTACAGATACGCAGTATTTT.

In this sample, this clonotype turned up many times. The chain couples TRBV20-1 to TRBJ2-7; 9 nucleotides agree with TRBD2. The CDR3 is 14 amino acids. The J segment lost 2 bases and the V segment lost 5 bases, leaving 7 bases of the junction unmatched. Germline V gene lookup returns CDR1 DFQATT and CDR2 SNEGSKA (reference sequence). CDR3 sequence (DNA): TGCAGTGCTCTACTTCTAGCGGGGACCTACGAGCAGTACTTC. It codes for CSALLLAGTYEQYF.

This clonotype was seen at least ten times. The chain links TRBV4-1 to TRBJ1-5; 8 nucleotides line up with TRBD1. The germline V gene encodes CDR1 MGHRA and CDR2 YSYEKL. The CDR3 consists of 16 residues. With 0 bases clipped from V and 5 bases from J, the junction kept 6 bases outside the gene matches. CDR3 in amino acids: CASSQEPGQGHQPQHF. The CDR3 DNA sequence: TGCGCCAGCAGCCAAGAACCTGGACAGGGTCATCAGCCCCAGCATTTT.

V gene TRBV28 combines with J gene TRBJ1-5, with D perhaps TRBD1 (6 bases). The CDR3 is made up of 14 amino acids. The germline gives CDR1 MDHEN, CDR2 SYDVKM. Trimming left V 3 bases short and J 7 bases short, with 13 bases between. The CDR3 here is CASSFPDRFQPQHF. The CDR3 DNA sequence: TGTGCCAGCAGTTTCCCCGACAGGTTCCAGCCCCAGCATTTT.

This clonotype was seen a few times. The chain links TRBV6-5 to TRBJ2-7, with TRBD2 identical over 9 bases. The CDR3 consists of 15 residues. The J segment lost 0 bases and the V segment lost 3 bases, leaving 3 bases of the junction unmatched. Germline values: CDR1 MNHEY, CDR2 SVGAGI. DNA for the CDR3: TGTGCCAGCAGTTATTATAGCGGGAGCTCCTACGAGCAGTACTTC. This sequence encodes CASSYYSGSSYEQYF.

The chain is built from TRBV6-1 and TRBJ1-5; D not certain. Trimming took 0 bases from V and 4 from J, leaving 7 bases between them. This CDR3 has 14 residues. Germline CDR1 is MNHNS and CDR2 is SASEGT. This CDR3 is CASSEAQINQPQHF. The CDR3 DNA reads as TGTGCCAGCAGTGAAGCACAGATTAATCAGCCCCAGCATTTT.

This clonotype was seen just once. This chain joins TRBV12-3 or TRBV12-4 and TRBJ2-2, with D possibly TRBD2 on 5 matching bases. V was cut by 6 bases and J by 4 bases, with 21 bases left in between. This CDR3 is 17 amino acids long. CDR3 in amino acids: CASSLTAAGARTGELFF. The DNA for the CDR3 is TGTGCCAGCAGCTTAACAGCGGCGGGCGCGCGCACCGGGGAGCTGTTTTTT.

This CDR3 is CATSLPAGTYSNQPQHF. DNA for the CDR3: TGTGCCACCAGCTTGCCGGCCGGAACCTATAGCAATCAGCCCCAGCATTTT. The chain couples TRBV15 to TRBJ1-5, with unresolved D. This CDR3 region has 17 residues. V lost 5 bases and J lost 0, with 17 bases in between. CDR1 and CDR2 from the germline V gene are LNHNV and YYDKDF (reference sequence).

This clonotype occurred once. The chain joins TRBV6-2 or TRBV6-3 to TRBJ2-6; 8 bases line up with TRBD1. The CDR3 runs to 18 residues. Looked up from germline, CDR1 is MNHEY and CDR2 is SVGEGT. J gave up 3 bases and V 5 bases, and 12 bases lay outside the gene matches. This CDR3 is CASSTRGRGQSGANVLTF. The CDR3 coding sequence is TGTGCCAGCAGTACTCGCGGCAGGGGGCAAAGTGGGGCCAACGTCCTGACTTTC.

This clonotype was counted at least ten times. The chain recombines TRBV24-1 with TRBJ2-5; D ambiguous. The CDR3 has 12 residues. V was clipped by 10 bases and J by 3 bases, with 11 bases between them. Germline lookup yields CDR1 KGHDR and CDR2 SFDVKD. The CDR3 region has the DNA TGTGCCACTTCGACTGGTGAAGAGACCCAGTACTTC. The encoded protein is CATSTGEETQYF.

In its sample, this clonotype was seen many times. The rearrangement joins TRBV28 to TRBJ2-7; 9 bases agree with TRBD2. The CDR3 totals 15 residues. V lost 6 bases and J lost 2; bases outside the gene matches: 8. CDR1 and CDR2 (germline): MDHEN, SYDVKM. The CDR3 region has the DNA TGTGCCAGCAGCCCAAGCGGGAGGTCTACCTACGAGCAGTACTTC. Translating it yields CASSPSGRSTYEQYF.

In its sample, this clonotype was seen many times. The J gene is TRBJ1-6, the V gene TRBV3-1, with D tentatively TRBD1 (6 bases). V lost 3 bases and J 8 bases, leaving 17 bases between the germline ends. CDR1 LGHDT and CDR2 YNNKEL come from the germline V gene (reference sequence). CDR3 length: 16 amino acids. CDR3 DNA sequence: TGTGCCAGCAGCCAGGTTCCGGGACCAGGGGATTCACCCCTCCACTTT. Amino acid sequence: CASSQVPGPGDSPLHF.

The table lists this clonotype with many counts. CDR3 sequence: CASSLIKGSEAFF. The CDR3, as DNA: TGTGCCAGCAGCTTAATCAAAGGCTCTGAAGCTTTCTTT. The V and J genes are TRBV7-3 and TRBJ1-1; D ambiguous. V was clipped by 1 base and J by 6 bases, with 9 bases between them. This CDR3 is built from 13 residues. Germline loops: CDR1 SGHTA, CDR2 FQGTGA. Full variable domain (missing parts from reference TRBV7-3 and TRBJ1-1): GAGVSQTPSNKVTEKGKYVELRCDPISGHTALYWYRQSLGQGPEFLIYFQGTGAADDSGLPNDRFFAVRPEGSVSTLKIQRTERGDSAVYLCASSLIKGSEAFFGQGTRLTVV.